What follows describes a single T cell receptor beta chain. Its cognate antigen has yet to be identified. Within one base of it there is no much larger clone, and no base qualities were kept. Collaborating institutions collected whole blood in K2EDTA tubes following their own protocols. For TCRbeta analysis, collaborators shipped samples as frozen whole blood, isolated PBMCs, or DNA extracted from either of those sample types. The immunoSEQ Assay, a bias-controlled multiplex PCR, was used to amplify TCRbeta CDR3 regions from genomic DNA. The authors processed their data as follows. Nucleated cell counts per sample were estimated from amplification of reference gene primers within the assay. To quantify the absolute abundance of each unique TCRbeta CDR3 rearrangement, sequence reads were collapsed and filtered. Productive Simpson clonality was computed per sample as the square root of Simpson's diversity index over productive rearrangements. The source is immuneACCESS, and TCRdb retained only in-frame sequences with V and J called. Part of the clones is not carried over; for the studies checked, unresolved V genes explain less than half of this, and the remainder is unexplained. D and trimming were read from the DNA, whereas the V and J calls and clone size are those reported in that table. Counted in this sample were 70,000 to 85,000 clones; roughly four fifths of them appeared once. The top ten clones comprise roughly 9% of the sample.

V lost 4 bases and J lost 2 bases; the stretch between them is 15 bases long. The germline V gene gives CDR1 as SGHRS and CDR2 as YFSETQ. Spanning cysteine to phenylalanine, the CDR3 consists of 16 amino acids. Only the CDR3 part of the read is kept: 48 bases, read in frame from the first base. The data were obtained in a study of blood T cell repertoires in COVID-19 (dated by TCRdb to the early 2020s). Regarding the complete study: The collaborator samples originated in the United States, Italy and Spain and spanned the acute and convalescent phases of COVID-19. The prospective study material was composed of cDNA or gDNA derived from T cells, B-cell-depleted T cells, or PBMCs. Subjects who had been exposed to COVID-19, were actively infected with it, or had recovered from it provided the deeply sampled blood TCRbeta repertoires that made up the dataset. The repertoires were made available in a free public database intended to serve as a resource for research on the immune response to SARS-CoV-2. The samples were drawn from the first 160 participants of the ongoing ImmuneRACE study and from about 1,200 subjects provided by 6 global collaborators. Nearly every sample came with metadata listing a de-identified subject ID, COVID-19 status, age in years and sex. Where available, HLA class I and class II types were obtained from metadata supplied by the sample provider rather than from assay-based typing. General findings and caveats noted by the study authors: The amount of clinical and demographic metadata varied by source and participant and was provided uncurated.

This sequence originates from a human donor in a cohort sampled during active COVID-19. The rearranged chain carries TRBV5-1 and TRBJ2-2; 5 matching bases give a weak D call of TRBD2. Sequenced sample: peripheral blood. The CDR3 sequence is CASSLPGWGNTGELFF. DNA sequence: TGCGCCAGCAGCCTCCCGGGGTGGGGTAACACCGGGGAGCTGTTTTTT.